A selection of T cell receptor beta chains follows, all from one sample in a study of shared clonotypes between healthy human individuals. Sequenced by immunoSEQ multiplex PCR; TCRdb stores in-frame clones only, minus some. Of over a million clones in the sample, 70% to 80% are singletons; the top ten hold 0.55% to 0.7%. Input material: memory CD4+ T cells from PBMCs. Receptors originate from a man between 18 and 29 years old in good health. Some clones in this sample may be carry-over from other donors' samples. Each CDR3 is given with its conserved first and last residue. Fields, in order: V gene, D gene, clone size, J gene, CDR3 DNA, CDR3 protein. D genes are given only for firm matches. Some rows mark clone size as missing; the rest say once, few, many or name a class of expanded clone.

>TRBV9|.|.|TRBJ1-1
TGTGCCAGCAGCGCCGGGCCCCAGGGAAACACTGAAGCTTTCTTT
CASSAGPQGNTEAFF
>TRBV7-8|.|.|TRBJ1-1
TGTGCCAGCAGCTCATTGACAGGCGCGAACACTGAAGCTTTCTTT
CASSSLTGANTEAFF
>TRBV10-3|.|.|TRBJ2-2
TGTGCCATCAGTGACGGTGGGTTGAGCGGGGAGCTGTTTTTT
CAISDGGLSGELFF
>TRBV6-6|.|many|TRBJ1-2
TGTGCCAGCAGTAGGGCCGCGGGCAGTACAACCCATGGCTACACCTTC
CASSRAAGSTTHGYTF
>TRBV29-1|.|.|TRBJ1-2
TGCAGCGTTGTCTACGCCGCGGGCTACACCTTC
CSVVYAAGYTF
>TRBV11-2|TRBD1|.|TRBJ2-1
TGTGCCAGCAGCTCCTGGACAGGGGGCTATGAGCAGTTCTTC
CASSSWTGGYEQFF
>TRBV4-2|TRBD1|.|TRBJ1-4
TGTGCCAGCAGCCAAGATTGGGGCCTACAGGGGGCCGTTGGGGAAAAACTGTTTTTT
CASSQDWGLQGAVGEKLFF
>TRBV5-1|.|.|TRBJ2-1
TGCGCCAGCAGCCCCCGCTACGTTCGGACCGGCAATGAGCAGTTCTTC
CASSPRYVRTGNEQFF
>TRBV7-9|TRBD1|.|TRBJ1-3
TGTGCCAGCAGCTTAACAGGGGCAAACACCATATATTTT
CASSLTGANTIYF
>TRBV2|TRBD1|.|TRBJ2-5
TGTGCCAGCAGTGGACAGGGGGTAAAGACCCAGTACTTC
CASSGQGVKTQYF
>TRBV29-1|.|.|TRBJ2-5
TGCAGCGTTGGGATCTTTTCGGGGGAGACCCAGTACTTC
CSVGIFSGETQYF
>TRBV4-2|TRBD1|.|TRBJ1-5
TGTGCCAGCAGCCCGGACAGGGGGAATCAGCCCCAGCATTTT
CASSPDRGNQPQHF
>TRBV30|TRBD2|.|TRBJ2-7
TGTGCCTGGAGTAGGGTAGCGGGAACCTACGAGCAGTACTTC
CAWSRVAGTYEQYF
>TRBV6-5|TRBD1|.|TRBJ2-3
TGTGCCAGCAGTCCCGGGACAGCCGGCGCAGATACGCAGTATTTT
CASSPGTAGADTQYF
>TRBV29-1|.|once|TRBJ2-5
TGCAGCGTTCTACGCTCGGCCGCCCTGCCGGAGACCCAGTACTTC
CSVLRSAALPETQYF
>TRBV4-1|TRBD2|.|TRBJ2-7
TGCGCCAGCAGCCAACCCACTAGCGGGAGCTACGAGCAGTACTTC
CASSQPTSGSYEQYF